This T cell receptor (beta chain) was documented in a study of OX40 agonist ivuxolimab in advanced cancers. A note on the overall study: Ivuxolimab was an agonistic, fully human IgG2 monoclonal antibody directed against OX40 (CD134), a costimulatory receptor. Intravenous ivuxolimab was administered to patients every 2 weeks at six dose levels: 0.01, 0.1, 0.3, 1.5, 3 and 10 mg/kg. Of the roughly 52 dose-escalation patients, hepatocellular carcinoma was present in some 19, melanoma in approximately 15, renal cell carcinoma in 9 and head and neck cancer in 9. In the dose-escalation cohort, around four fifths of patients were male, and the mean age was approximately 60 years with a range of roughly 20 to 80. Patients were allowed to have had prior anti-PD-1, anti-PD-L1 or anti-CTLA-4 therapy, and approximately 43% of the dose-escalation patients had previously received checkpoint inhibitors. Partial responses occurred in three dose-escalation patients, of whom one had hepatocellular carcinoma and two had cutaneous melanoma. The purpose of peripheral TCRbeta sequencing was to test whether ivuxolimab changed TCR sequence diversity and led to clonal T-cell expansion. The paper describes the monotherapy dose-escalation part (N of about 55 patients) of the phase I trial of ivuxolimab.

With regard to this clone: It has no known antigen specificity. Within one base of it there is no much larger clone, and no base qualities were kept.

Broad study findings and their caveats: At doses of 0.1 to 3.0 mg/kg, clonal expansion of both CD4+ and CD8+ T cells in blood was seen between baseline and week 6. In the 0.1-3.0 mg/kg groups, partial responders were among the patients with the lowest normalized peripheral clonal expansion, particularly in CD8+ T cells. Low levels of normalized T-cell clonal expansion were also seen in some nonresponding patients. On average, CD8+ T cells showed more expanded clones than CD4+ T cells after ivuxolimab. The antigen specificity of the peripheral T cells that underwent clonal expansion was not determined.

The trial excluded patients who had a history of autoimmune disease or were on systemic immunosuppression. In every dose cohort, peripheral blood was drawn for TCR sequencing at baseline, cycle 4 day 1, and cycle 7 day 1. The samples were taken from a phase I, first-in-human, multicenter, open-label dose-escalation trial of ivuxolimab. The trial enrolled adults with locally advanced or metastatic head and neck squamous cell, hepatocellular, melanoma or renal cell carcinoma. Before TCR sequencing, CD4+ and CD8+ T cells were separately sorted from peripheral blood. As encoded in the germline V gene, CDR1 is KGHSH while CDR2 is LQKENI. At the junction V is shortened by 4 bases and J by 4 bases; bases outside the gene matches: 3. Including cysteine and phenylalanine, the CDR3 has 14 amino acids. Only the CDR3 region is kept as DNA, spanning 42 bases read in frame from base 1. To sequence the TCRbeta CDR3 region, genomic DNA was isolated from the sorted cells. TCRbeta CDR3 regions were sequenced using the immunoSEQ Assay. TCRdb limited this immuneACCESS table to in-frame rearrangements with V and J called. A share of clones is missing; checked studies link under half to unresolved V genes, and the rest is unexplained. The sample table records 85,000 to 100,000 clones; roughly 86% of these occur just once. The ten largest clones add up to approximately 4.8% of the sample.

The sequence was collected from an adult with an advanced solid tumor such as melanoma, head and neck, liver or kidney cancer. Specimen: CD4+ or CD8+ T cells sorted from blood, collected in a trial of the OX40 agonist ivuxolimab. Recombination connected TRBV18 to TRBJ2-7; 11 junctional bases match TRBD2. CDR3 region: CASSLAGGPYEQYF. The DNA sequence is as follows: TGTGCCAGCTCACTAGCGGGAGGGCCGTACGAGCAGTACTTC.